This paragraph reports one T cell receptor beta chain. The source of the sample is a study of T cells in Graves' hyperthyroidism and ophthalmopathy. The study enrolled patients aged 18 to 65 with newly diagnosed hyperthyroidism of under 2 months' duration. Patients having uncontrolled infection, another autoimmune disease, pregnancy or lactation were not included. Authors of the study amplified TCR beta CDR3 regions from RNA transcripts. First-round RT-PCR targeting the TCR CDR3 was performed with the HTBI primer set. TCRdb re-called the multiplex PCR reads through MiXCR, storing one row per CDR3 protein. The sample lists around 340,000 distinct CDR3 sequences, 16% occurring once. The CDR3 spans 16 residues. The trim removed 4 bases at V and 3 bases at J, leaving 6 bases unmatched. The germline V gene encodes CDR1 MNHEY and CDR2 SVGEGT.

This sequence was found in a man younger than 40 with Graves' hyperthyroidism. The sequencing input was blood. This chain links TRBV6-2 or TRBV6-3 with TRBJ1-5; TRBD1 matches at 10 bases. The chain's CDR3 is CASSSRDRGYNQPQHF. The CDR3, as DNA: TGTGCCAGCAGTTCTCGGGACAGGGGTTACAATCAGCCCCAGCATTTT.